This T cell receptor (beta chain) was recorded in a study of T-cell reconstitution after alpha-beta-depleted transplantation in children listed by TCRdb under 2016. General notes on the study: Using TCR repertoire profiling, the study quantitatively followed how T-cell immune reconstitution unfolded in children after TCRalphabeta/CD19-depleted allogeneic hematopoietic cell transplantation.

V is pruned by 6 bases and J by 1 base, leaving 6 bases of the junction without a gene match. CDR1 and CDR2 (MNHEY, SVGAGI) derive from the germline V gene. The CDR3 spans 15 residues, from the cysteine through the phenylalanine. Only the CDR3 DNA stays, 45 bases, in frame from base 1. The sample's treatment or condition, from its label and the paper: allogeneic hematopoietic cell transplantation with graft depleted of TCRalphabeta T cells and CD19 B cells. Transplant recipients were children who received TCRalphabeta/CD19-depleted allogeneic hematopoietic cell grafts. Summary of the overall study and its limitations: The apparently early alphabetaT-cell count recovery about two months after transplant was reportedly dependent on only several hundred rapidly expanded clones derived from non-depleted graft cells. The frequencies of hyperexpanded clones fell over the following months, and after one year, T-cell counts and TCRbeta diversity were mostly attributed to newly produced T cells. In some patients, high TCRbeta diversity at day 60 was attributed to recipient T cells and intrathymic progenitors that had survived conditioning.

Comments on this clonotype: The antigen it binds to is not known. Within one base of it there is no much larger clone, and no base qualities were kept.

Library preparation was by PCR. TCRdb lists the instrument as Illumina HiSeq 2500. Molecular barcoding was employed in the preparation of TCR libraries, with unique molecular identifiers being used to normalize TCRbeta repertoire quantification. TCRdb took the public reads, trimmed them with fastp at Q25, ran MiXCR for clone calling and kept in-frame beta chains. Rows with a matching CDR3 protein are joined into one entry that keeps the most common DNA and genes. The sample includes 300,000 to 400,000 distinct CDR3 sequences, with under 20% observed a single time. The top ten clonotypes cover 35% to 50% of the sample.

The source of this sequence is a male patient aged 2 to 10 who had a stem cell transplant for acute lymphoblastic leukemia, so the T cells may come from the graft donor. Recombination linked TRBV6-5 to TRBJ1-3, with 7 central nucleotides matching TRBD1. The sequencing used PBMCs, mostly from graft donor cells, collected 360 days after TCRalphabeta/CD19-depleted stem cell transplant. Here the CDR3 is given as CASSRATGSGNTIYF. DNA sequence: TGTGCCAGCAGCCGCGCGACAGGGTCTGGAAACACCATATATTTT.